This TCR beta chain was recorded in a study of cytomegalovirus exposure and HLA in healthy donors. This clone was detected only once. Its cognate antigen is unknown. Per the germline V gene, CDR1 is SNHLY and CDR2 is FYNNEI. This CDR3 comprises 14 residues. V gave up 7 bases and J gave up 12 bases; unmatched junction bases: 13. The PCR was carried out with 60 Vbeta primers and 13 Jbeta primers. The protocol was immunoSEQ multiplex PCR, while the TCRdb copy is restricted to in-frame clones and leaves out a portion. The table has tens of thousands of clones, around three quarters seen once. Study-level findings and limits: Association of fewer than 20,000 TCR beta sequences with HLA alleles was found at 0.05 false discovery rate in a later analysis. The listing of roughly 160 TCR beta chains classed them as cytomegalovirus-associated. Many donors carried some public TCRs, although rarity characterized most TCR sequences.

Material: PBMCs. The rearrangement links TRBV2 to TRBJ2-1; TRBD2 matches 9 bases. The source is a man in his fifties in good health and CMV-seronegative. In DNA form, the CDR3 reads TGTGCCAGCATGGTCAGCGGGGGGCCGAATCGGCAGTTCTTC. Protein: CASMVSGGPNRQFF.